These 23 T cell receptor beta chains came from one sample sequenced in a study of T cells in Graves' hyperthyroidism and ophthalmopathy. Amplification yielded TCR beta CDR3 regions, with RNA transcripts as the source. Primed by the HTBI set, a first-round RT-PCR was run on the TCR CDR3. TCRdb redid the calling of the multiplex PCR reads with MiXCR, one entry per CDR3 protein. Of about half a million distinct CDR3 sequences in the sample, more than 15% were seen once. The sample consisted of blood. Receptors originate from a woman in her 30s with Graves' ophthalmopathy.

The sample holds many counts of this clonotype. The chain couples TRBV7-2 to TRBJ2-7; D might be TRBD1 or TRBD2, each matching 6 bases. Trimming stripped 5 bases from V and 4 bases from J, with 15 bases between. CDR3 length equals 14 residues. Germline CDR1 and CDR2: SGHTA and FQGNSA. CDR3 DNA sequence: TGTGCCAGCAGCCGCGGGACATTAGCGTACGAGCAGTACTTC. Its protein product is CASSRGTLAYEQYF.

This clonotype was picked up many times. CDR3 amino acids: CASSQDIPGVDTEAFF. In DNA form, the CDR3 reads TGCGCCAGCAGCCAAGATATCCCAGGGGTGGACACTGAAGCTTTCTTT. The V and J genes are TRBV4-3 and TRBJ1-1, with D possibly TRBD1 on 6 matching bases. The CDR3 has 16 residues. V was clipped by 0 bases and J by 3 bases, with 14 bases between them. Germline CDR1 is LGHNA and CDR2 is YSLEER.

The V gene is TRBV7-9, the J gene TRBJ1-1, with 9 bases aligning to TRBD1. Trimming removed 5 bases from V and 0 bases from J; junction bases left unmatched: 4. Germline assignment: CDR1 SEHNR and CDR2 FQNEAQ (reference sequence). CDR3 size: 15 residues. The CDR3 region is CASSPRDRVNTEAFF. The DNA for the CDR3 is TGTGCCAGCAGCCCCCGGGACAGGGTGAACACTGAAGCTTTCTTT.

This clonotype showed up many times. CDR3 residues: CASSLTQNSNQPQHF. CDR3 DNA: TGTGCCAGCAGTTTAACCCAGAATAGCAATCAGCCCCAGCATTTT. J is TRBJ1-5 and V is TRBV12-3 or TRBV12-4; unclear D gene. The V gene lost 2 bases and the J gene lost 0 bases, with 8 bases spanning the gap. CDR3 length: 15 amino acids.

The CDR3 spells CASSVRGDGYTF. In DNA, the CDR3 is TGTGCCAGCAGTGTCAGAGGGGATGGCTACACCTTC. V gene TRBV2 combines with J gene TRBJ1-2; possible D gene TRBD1, 5 bases. CDR3 length: 12 residues. Trimming took off 4 bases at V and 6 bases at J, with 9 bases between the two ends. The germline CDR1 and CDR2 sequences are SNHLY and FYNNEI.

In this sample, this clonotype turned up many times. This chain uses TRBV30 with TRBJ1-3; D may be TRBD1 (5 bases). V was shortened by 0 bases and J by 2 bases, with 14 bases between the two germline ends. The CDR3 contains 16 residues. Germline V CDR1 and CDR2: GTSNPN, SVGIG (reference sequence). This chain's CDR3 is CAWSVISTVTGNTIYF. The CDR3 coding sequence is TGTGCCTGGAGTGTAATCTCGACAGTTACTGGAAACACCATATATTTT.

As DNA, the CDR3 is TGTGCCAGCAGCCAGTTCGGGACTAGCGGGAGAGGGGAGACCCAGTACTTC. It encodes CASSQFGTSGRGETQYF. This rearrangement joins TRBV3-1 to TRBJ2-5, with 14 bases matching TRBD2. CDR3 length equals 17 residues. V shed 3 bases and J 5 bases; nucleotides not matched to a gene: 8. Germline lookup yields CDR1 LGHDT and CDR2 YNNKEL (reference sequence).

As regards this clonotype: A much more abundant neighbour one base away suggests this may be a read error. The chain has TRBV12-3 or TRBV12-4 and TRBJ2-5; TRBD2 agrees at 12 bases. J gave up 5 bases and V 6 bases, and 13 bases lay outside the gene matches. The CDR3 contains 17 residues. The CDR3 protein is CASSGASGRDKGETQYF. CDR3 nucleotides: TGTGCCAGCAGCGGGGCTAGCGGGAGGGACAAGGGGGAGACCCAGTACTTC.

This clonotype has ten or more counts. The chain employs TRBV4-1 and TRBJ1-2; 7 nucleotides match TRBD1. In germline, CDR1 is MGHRA, CDR2 YSYEKL. The CDR3 has 14 amino acids. The V gene end was trimmed by 6 bases and the J gene end by 2 bases; junction bases not matched to a gene: 6. DNA of the CDR3: TGCGCCAGCAGGCCGACAGGGAGAAACTATGGCTACACCTTC. This gives the protein CASRPTGRNYGYTF.

The chain employs TRBV5-6 and TRBJ1-1; 7 nucleotides match TRBD1. The CDR3 runs 14 residues. J lost 2 bases, V lost 3 bases, and 4 bases had no gene match. The germline gives CDR1 SGHDT, CDR2 YYEEEE. The CDR3 nucleotides are TGTGCCAGCAGCTCAGGGGGGTATAACACTGAAGCTTTCTTT. Its translation is CASSSGGYNTEAFF. Using reference TRBV5-6 and TRBJ1-1 for the parts outside the CDR3, the full variable domain is DAGVTQSPTHLIKTRGQQVTLRCSPKSGHDTVSWYQQALGQGPQFIFQYYEEEERQRGNFPDRFSGHQFPNYSSELNVNALLLGDSALYLCASSSGGYNTEAFFGQGTRLTVV.

This clonotype was detected many times. The V call is TRBV6-2 or TRBV6-3, the J call TRBJ1-2; TRBD1 matches at 8 bases. CDR1 is MNHEY and CDR2 is SVGEGT in the germline V gene. The CDR3 runs 12 residues. The V gene end was trimmed by 5 bases and the J gene end by 4 bases; junction bases not matched to a gene: 0. The CDR3: CASSTGGYGYTF. The CDR3 DNA sequence: TGTGCCAGCAGTACAGGGGGCTATGGCTACACCTTC.

This clonotype was picked up a small number of times. The J gene is TRBJ2-1, the V gene TRBV28; D possibly matches TRBD1 or TRBD2 (5 bases each). The V gene's germline CDR1 is MDHEN and CDR2 SYDVKM. The germline V and J ends were trimmed by 10 bases and 5 bases, with 15 bases remaining between them. The CDR3 runs 13 residues. Here the CDR3 DNA reads TGTGCCACCCCGGGGCCGGGTCACAATGAGCAGTTCTTC. This encodes CATPGPGHNEQFF.

This clonotype was recorded many times. The V and J genes are TRBV7-2 and TRBJ1-3, with D tentatively TRBD1 (5 bases). CDR1 is SGHTA, CDR2 FQGNSA, per germline. Trimming stripped 5 bases from V and 0 bases from J, with 17 bases between. The CDR3 is 17 amino acids. CDR3 nucleotide sequence: TGTGCCAGCAGCCGGGGCGCGGGGCTCAACTCTGGAAACACCATATATTTT. It specifies CASSRGAGLNSGNTIYF. Full variable domain (rest looked up from reference TRBV7-2 and TRBJ1-3): GAGVSQSPSNKVTEKGKDVELRCDPISGHTALYWYRQSLGQGLEFLIYFQGNSAPDKSGLPSDRFSAERTGGSVSTLTIQRTQQEDSAVYLCASSRGAGLNSGNTIYFGEGSWLTVV.

This clonotype was detected ten times or more. Written as DNA, the CDR3 is TGTGCCAGCAGTCCTAACTGGGAGACCCAGTACTTC. Translation gives CASSPNWETQYF. The V call is TRBV27, the J call TRBJ2-5, with D hard to call. The CDR3 sequence is 12 residues long. In germline, CDR1 is MNHEY, CDR2 SMNVEV (reference sequence). Trimming left V 5 bases short and J 5 bases short, with 9 bases between.

This clonotype was detected many times. The chain carries TRBV7-2 and TRBJ2-7; TRBD1 aligns across 7 bases. Looked up from germline, CDR1 is SGHTA and CDR2 is FQGNSA. The V segment lost 1 base and the J segment 0 bases; nucleotides outside the gene matches: 3. CDR3 length equals 15 residues. The CDR3 spells CASSLVRDSSYEQYF. The CDR3 bases are TGTGCCAGCAGCTTAGTCCGGGACAGCTCCTACGAGCAGTACTTC.

This clonotype was seen repeatedly, ten times or more. V usage is TRBV7-3 and J usage is TRBJ2-3; D may be TRBD1 or TRBD2 (5 bases each). CDR1 and CDR2 (germline): SGHTA, FQGTGA. Trimming left V 2 bases short and J 6 bases short, with 9 bases between. CDR3 length: 13 amino acids. The CDR3 is CASSLSREDTQYF. The CDR3 DNA is TGTGCCAGCAGCTTATCCAGGGAGGATACGCAGTATTTT.

This clonotype was recorded at least ten times. The chain couples TRBV28 to TRBJ1-5; maybe TRBD1 (5 bases). V was cut by 6 bases and J by 7 bases, with 16 bases left in between. There are 14 residues in the CDR3. Germline V gives CDR1 MDHEN, CDR2 SYDVKM. CDR3 bases: TGTGCCAGCAGCGGGTTTCCGGGGACCCAGCCCCAGCATTTT. It encodes CASSGFPGTQPQHF.

A few counts support this clonotype. The rearrangement links TRBV7-2 to TRBJ2-1; perhaps TRBD2 as D (5 bases). Germline V lookup: CDR1 SGHTA, CDR2 FQGNSA. V was clipped by 1 base and J by 4 bases, with 11 bases between them. The CDR3 runs 15 residues. CDR3 amino acids: CASSLVTSFYNEQFF. CDR3 DNA: TGTGCCAGCAGCTTAGTCACTAGTTTTTACAATGAGCAGTTCTTC. Together with reference TRBV7-2 and TRBJ2-1, the CDR3 gives the full variable domain: GAGVSQSPSNKVTEKGKDVELRCDPISGHTALYWYRQSLGQGLEFLIYFQGNSAPDKSGLPSDRFSAERTGGSVSTLTIQRTQQEDSAVYLCASSLVTSFYNEQFFGPGTRLTVL.

This clonotype was seen many times. The chain joins TRBV6-1 to TRBJ2-5; 9 positions match TRBD1. The ends lost 5 bases at V and 12 bases at J; junction bases unmatched: 7. The CDR3 covers 12 residues. Germline values: CDR1 MNHNS, CDR2 SASEGT. CDR3 sequence: CASSPGTGLEYF. CDR3 DNA: TGTGCCAGCAGTCCCGGGACAGGGTTGGAGTACTTC.

The gene calls are TRBV6-1 and TRBJ2-3; D may be TRBD1 (6 bases). Per germline, CDR1 MNHNS and CDR2 SASEGT. The CDR3 contains 14 residues. Trimming took 5 bases from V and 5 from J, leaving 14 bases between them. The CDR3 DNA reads as TGTGCCAGCAGTATACAGGGTGGAGTAGATACGCAGTATTTT. Amino acids: CASSIQGGVDTQYF.

This clonotype was detected many times. V is TRBV20-1 and J is TRBJ2-5; perhaps TRBD1 as D (6 bases). Germline loops: CDR1 DFQATT, CDR2 SNEGSKA (reference sequence). The CDR3 spans 13 residues. V was clipped by 1 base and J by 5 bases, with 11 bases between them. CDR3 DNA sequence: TGCAGTGCTAGAGGGGACACGGCGGAGACCCAGTACTTC. Its translation is CSARGDTAETQYF.

In this sample, this clonotype turned up a few times. The V gene is TRBV19, the J gene TRBJ2-7, with 9 bases matching TRBD2. J lost 3 bases, V lost 4 bases, and 1 base had no gene match. Germline CDR1 reads LNHDA; CDR2 reads SQIVND (reference sequence). The CDR3 sequence is 13 residues long. In DNA form, the CDR3 reads TGTGCCAGTAGTAAGACTAGCGGCTACGAGCAGTACTTC. This gives the protein CASSKTSGYEQYF.

CDR3 in DNA: TGCAGTGCTAGCCCTGACAGGGTGGAGACCCAGTACTTC. Residues: CSASPDRVETQYF. V usage is TRBV20-1 and J usage is TRBJ2-5, with 7 nucleotides matching TRBD1. The CDR3 is made up of 13 amino acids. CDR1 and CDR2 from the germline V gene are DFQATT and SNEGSKA (reference sequence). The V gene end was trimmed by 3 bases and the J gene end by 5 bases; junction bases not matched to a gene: 6.